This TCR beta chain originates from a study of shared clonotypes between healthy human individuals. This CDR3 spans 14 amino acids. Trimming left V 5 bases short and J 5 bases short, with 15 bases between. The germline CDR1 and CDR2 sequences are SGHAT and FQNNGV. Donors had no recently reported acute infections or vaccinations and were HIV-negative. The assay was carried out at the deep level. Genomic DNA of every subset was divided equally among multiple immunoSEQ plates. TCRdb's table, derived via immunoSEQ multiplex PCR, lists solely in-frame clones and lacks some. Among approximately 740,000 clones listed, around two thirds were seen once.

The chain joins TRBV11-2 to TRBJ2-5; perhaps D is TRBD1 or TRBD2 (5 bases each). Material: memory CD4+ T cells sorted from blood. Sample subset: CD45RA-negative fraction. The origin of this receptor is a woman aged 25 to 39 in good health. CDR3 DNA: TGTGCCAGCAGCCCGGGGCCCACCTCGGAGACCCAGTACTTC. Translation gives CASSPGPTSETQYF.